The next 10 T cell receptor beta chains were all read from a single sample in a study of T cell repertoires in cytomegalovirus infection. Using its own MiXCR run on the reads, TCRdb lists one record per CDR3 protein. Of about 310,000 distinct CDR3 sequences in the sample, just under 25% are singletons; the top ten hold more than 10%. Which antigens these TCRs recognize remains unknown. Sequences were derived from cultured PBMCs, sampled from culture after CMV antigen stimulation. The receptors shown here come from a human donor in good health (CMV status not recorded). Some clones in this sample may be carry-over from other donors' samples.

The rearrangement uses TRBV12-3 or TRBV12-4 and TRBJ2-3, with 7 bases identical to TRBD1. Trimming took 10 bases from V and 2 from J; bases not matched to a gene: 9. This CDR3 contains 14 residues. CDR3 sequence: CATDVRGPTDTQYF. CDR3 in DNA: TGTGCCACGGATGTAAGGGGGCCCACAGATACGCAGTATTTT.

The rearrangement uses TRBV5-4 and TRBJ2-1, with 13 bases identical to TRBD2. The CDR3 length is 16 residues. The junction had 6 bases not matched to a gene; V was cut back by 4 bases and J by 5 bases. Germline V gene sequence: CDR1 SGHNT, CDR2 YYREEE (reference sequence). The CDR3 DNA follows: TGTGCCAGCAGCAAGGGACTAGCGGGATCCGACAATGAGCAGTTCTTC. Translation: CASSKGLAGSDNEQFF.

This clonotype was recorded only once. V gene TRBV6-1 combines with J gene TRBJ2-1; TRBD1 matches 9 bases. Trimming cost V 6 bases and J 2 bases; bases outside gene matches: 8. From germline, CDR1 is MNHNS and CDR2 SASEGT. This CDR3 has 16 residues. The CDR3 coding sequence is TGTGCCAGCAGGATTACGGGACAGGGTCCCTACAATGAGCAGTTCTTC. It codes for CASRITGQGPYNEQFF.

V is TRBV6-2 or TRBV6-3 and J is TRBJ2-3; D uncertain. This CDR3 is built from 15 residues. The germline V gene encodes CDR1 MNHEY and CDR2 SVGEGT. The V end lost 1 base, the J end lost 0 bases, and 8 bases lay between the germline ends. The CDR3: CASSYFTTSTDTQYF. For the CDR3, the DNA is TGTGCCAGCAGTTACTTCACGACTAGCACAGATACGCAGTATTTT.

This clonotype was seen only a few times. The chain has TRBV27 and TRBJ2-3, with 14 positions matching TRBD2. The V gene's germline CDR1 is MNHEY and CDR2 SMNVEV (reference sequence). There are 16 residues in the CDR3. The J segment lost 2 bases and the V segment lost 6 bases, leaving 4 bases of the junction unmatched. The CDR3, as DNA: TGTGCCAGCAGCGGGACTAGCGGGAGTTCCACAGATACGCAGTATTTT. Translation: CASSGTSGSSTDTQYF.

The V gene is TRBV27, the J gene TRBJ2-1; no clear D gene. This CDR3 is built from 17 residues. Germline CDR1 MNHEY, CDR2 SMNVEV (reference sequence). Trimming removed 3 bases at V and 0 bases at J, with 15 bases between. In DNA form, the CDR3 reads TGTGCCAGCAGTTTTTCCCTAAAGGTCTCCTCCTACAATGAGCAGTTCTTC. Protein: CASSFSLKVSSYNEQFF.

This chain uses TRBV5-6 with TRBJ2-7; possibly TRBD1 for D (5 bases). Trimming removed 0 bases from V and 4 bases from J, with 14 bases in between. Germline assignment: CDR1 SGHDT and CDR2 YYEEEE. CDR3 length: 15 amino acids. CDR3 sequence reads: CASSLAGQGYYEQYV. The DNA for the CDR3 is TGTGCCAGCAGCTTGGCAGGCCAGGGATATTACGAGCAGTACGTC.

The rearrangement uses TRBV6-4 and TRBJ2-2, with 10 nucleotides matching TRBD1. V shed 2 bases and J 6 bases; nucleotides not matched to a gene: 0. The CDR3 sequence is 14 residues long. Germline lookup yields CDR1 MRHNA and CDR2 SNTAGT. The DNA for the CDR3 is TGTGCCAGCAGTGACGGACAGGGGGCCGGGGAGCTGTTTTTT. Protein: CASSDGQGAGELFF.

The chain carries TRBV14 and TRBJ2-3; TRBD2 might be the D (5 bases). V lost 4 bases, J lost 4 bases, and 15 bases lay in between. This CDR3 has 15 residues. In germline, CDR1 is SGHDN, CDR2 FVKESK. The CDR3 DNA sequence: TGTGCCAGCAGCCGGACTGGAGAGGGTCCAGATACGCAGTATTTT. This codes for CASSRTGEGPDTQYF.

The table lists this clonotype with a few counts. The rearrangement links TRBV19 to TRBJ2-2; TRBD2 agrees at 7 bases. This CDR3 is 12 amino acids long. The germline V gene has CDR1 LNHDA and CDR2 SQIVND (reference sequence). CDR3 nucleotide sequence: TGTGTCGCTGGCGGGAGAATCGGGGAGCTGTTTTTT. It codes for CVAGGRIGELFF.